A single sample is the source of the 9 T cell receptor beta chains below, sequenced in a study of cytomegalovirus exposure and HLA in healthy donors (dated by TCRdb to between 2016 and 2019). Library preparation used the immunoSEQ multiplex PCR assay. Not all clones reach the TCRdb copy of this immuneACCESS table, which keeps in-frame sequences only. Checked studies attribute under half of the gap to unresolved V genes and leave the rest unexplained. Counted in this sample were fewer than 350,000 clones; approximately 88% of them appeared once. The ten biggest clones cover approximately 0.95% of the sample. Input material: PBMCs. The receptors come from a woman under 30 in good health and CMV-seronegative.

The chain combines TRBV11-2 with TRBJ2-7; maybe TRBD1 (7 bases). CDR1 and CDR2 (germline): SGHAT, FQNNGV. Trimming removed 5 bases at V and 0 bases at J, with 17 bases between. The CDR3 spans 16 residues. In DNA, the CDR3 is TGTGCCAGCAGCCCAATCAGGGGGGAATACTCCTACGAGCAGTACTTC. It is translated as CASSPIRGEYSYEQYF.

The chain carries TRBV4-1 and TRBJ1-2; D remains unclear. This CDR3 has 14 amino acids. CDR1 is MGHRA and CDR2 is YSYEKL in the germline V gene. V was clipped by 4 bases and J by 4 bases, with 13 bases between them. The CDR3 loop is CASSRGRELYGYTF. The DNA for the CDR3 is TGCGCCAGCAGCCGAGGACGGGAACTCTATGGCTACACCTTC.

V is TRBV10-2 and J is TRBJ2-7, with D perhaps TRBD2 (6 bases). The CDR3 sequence is 16 residues long. V lost 5 bases and J 0 bases, leaving 17 bases between the germline ends. The germline V gene encodes CDR1 WSHSY and CDR2 SAAADI. The CDR3 sequence is CASSPTGTVSSYEQYF. The DNA for the CDR3 is TGCGCCAGCAGTCCTACCGGGACTGTTAGCTCCTACGAGCAGTACTTC.

The chain couples TRBV27 to TRBJ2-1; TRBD2 agrees at 9 bases. Per the germline V gene, CDR1 is MNHEY and CDR2 is SMNVEV (reference sequence). V was pared by 2 bases and J by 3 bases, with 20 bases of the junction left unmatched. CDR3 size: 21 residues. This CDR3 reads CASSLPPGLAGSRLSYNEQFF. CDR3 nucleotides: TGTGCCAGCAGTTTACCCCCTGGGCTAGCGGGATCGCGACTTAGCTACAATGAGCAGTTCTTC.

V usage is TRBV6-6 and J usage is TRBJ2-1; TRBD2 agrees at 8 bases. This CDR3 is 15 amino acids long. V was pared by 5 bases and J by 1 base, with 4 bases of the junction left unmatched. Germline values: CDR1 MNHNY, CDR2 SVGAGI (reference sequence). As DNA, the CDR3 is TGTGCCAGCAGTGCCAGCGGGAGTTCCTACAATGAGCAGTTCTTC. Amino acid sequence: CASSASGSSYNEQFF.

The V gene is TRBV27, the J gene TRBJ2-7, with 8 bases identical to TRBD1. Germline CDR1 and CDR2: MNHEY and SMNVEV (reference sequence). The CDR3 length is 14 residues. V shed 3 bases and J 5 bases; nucleotides not matched to a gene: 6. CDR3 residues: CASSLWDRINEQYF. The DNA for the CDR3 is TGTGCCAGCAGTTTGTGGGACAGGATCAACGAGCAGTACTTC.

This rearrangement joins TRBV25-1 to TRBJ1-4; perhaps TRBD1 as D (5 bases). The CDR3 is 15 amino acids. Germline CDR1 reads MGHDK; CDR2 reads SYGVNS. V was pared by 6 bases and J by 7 bases, with 18 bases between. This chain's CDR3 is CASSLREGKSEKLFF. The DNA of the CDR3 is TGTGCCAGCAGCCTTAGGGAGGGGAAGAGTGAAAAACTGTTTTTT.

The chain combines TRBV30 with TRBJ1-4; D not certain. V was pared by 1 base and J by 8 bases, with 11 bases between. CDR1 is GTSNPN and CDR2 is SVGIG in the germline V gene (reference sequence). The CDR3 is made up of 13 amino acids. The CDR3 loop reads CAWSGRSWEKLFF. The CDR3 bases are TGTGCCTGGAGTGGGCGGAGTTGGGAAAAACTGTTTTTT.

The chain carries TRBV7-3 and TRBJ2-1; 7 bases are a match to TRBD1. The germline CDR1 and CDR2 sequences are SGHTA and FQGTGA. After removal of 2 bases from V and 1 base from J, the junction contained 5 bases not matched to a gene. This CDR3 is 16 amino acids long. The CDR3 is CASSLSGRGSYNEQFF. DNA of the CDR3: TGTGCCAGCAGCTTATCCGGCAGGGGGTCCTACAATGAGCAGTTCTTC.